These 26 T cell receptor beta chains share one sample of origin, sequenced in a study of T cell responses to AZD1222 COVID-19 vaccine. Sequencing used immunoSEQ multiplex PCR; TCRdb keeps in-frame clones, though not all of them. The sample includes approximately 150,000 clones, approximately 88% seen only once; the top ten take around 1.6%. The material sequenced was peripheral blood, taken on day 0 of AZD1222 vaccination. These receptor sequences come from an adult in good health.

The chain recombines TRBV9 with TRBJ2-5, with 7 positions matching TRBD1. J lost 5 bases, V lost 3 bases, and 10 bases had no gene match. Germline V CDR1 and CDR2: SGDLS, YYNGEE. This CDR3 has 15 amino acids. The CDR3 region has the DNA TGTGCCAGCAGCGCACGGGACAGTTTGATTGAGACCCAGTACTTC. It encodes CASSARDSLIETQYF.

The chain combines TRBV14 with TRBJ1-6; possible D gene TRBD1, 5 bases. V was pared by 0 bases and J by 9 bases, with 21 bases between. Germline-derived CDR1 and CDR2 are SGHDN and FVKESK. The CDR3 is 18 amino acids. CDR3 sequence (DNA): TGTGCCAGCAGCCAAGAAGGGGCAGGGTCGATCCGGGGTTCACCCCTCCACTTT. Translated, it gives CASSQEGAGSIRGSPLHF.

This chain uses TRBV10-3 with TRBJ2-3, with D uncertain. V was shortened by 8 bases and J by 2 bases, with 14 bases between the two germline ends. The germline V gene has CDR1 ENHRY and CDR2 SYGVKD. This CDR3 is 14 amino acids long. This CDR3 is CAIARSQTTDTQYF. The CDR3 region has the DNA TGTGCCATCGCGAGATCACAGACCACAGATACGCAGTATTTT.

This clone appeared once. The CDR3 region is CATRGALGYTQYF. The CDR3 DNA reads TGTGCCACCCGGGGAGCCCTGGGGTATACGCAGTATTTT. This rearrangement joins TRBV5-8 to TRBJ2-3; maybe TRBD2 (5 bases). Trimming pared 9 bases from V and 7 bases from J, leaving 18 bases between. The CDR3 totals 13 residues. The germline gives CDR1 SGHTS, CDR2 YDEGEE.

This chain connects TRBV20-1 to TRBJ1-2; D uncertain. The germline gives CDR1 DFQATT, CDR2 SNEGSKA (reference sequence). The CDR3 has 11 residues. Trimming cost V 5 bases and J 4 bases, with 8 bases left between them. CDR3 nucleotides: TGCAGTGCTTCGGATTCCTATGGCTACACCTTC. Translating gives CSASDSYGYTF.

The chain is built from TRBV18 and TRBJ2-7; D is unclear. The germline V gene has CDR1 KGHSH and CDR2 LQKENI. The CDR3 extends over 13 amino acids. Trimming shortened V by 4 bases and J by 1 base, and 8 bases separated the two germline ends. This CDR3 reads CASSRLESYEQYV. CDR3 coding DNA: TGTGCCAGCTCACGGCTAGAGTCCTACGAGCAGTACGTC.

V gene TRBV5-4 combines with J gene TRBJ2-1; a possible D gene is TRBD2 (6 bases). This CDR3 region has 15 residues. Trimming removed 5 bases at V and 5 bases at J, with 17 bases between. Germline V gives CDR1 SGHNT, CDR2 YYREEE (reference sequence). This CDR3 reads CASSLNGGWDNEQFF. The CDR3 DNA reads as TGTGCCAGCAGTTTAAACGGGGGATGGGACAATGAGCAGTTCTTC.

V is TRBV7-2 and J is TRBJ2-3, with 8 bases lining up with TRBD1. Germline CDR1 is SGHTA and CDR2 is FQGNSA. The CDR3 spans 15 residues. Losses at the gene ends were 3 bases for V and 2 bases for J; bases not matched to a gene: 4. The CDR3 nucleotides read TGTGCCAGCAGCTTCACAGGGGGTGACACAGATACGCAGTATTTT. Protein product: CASSFTGGDTDTQYF.

V and J are TRBV28 and TRBJ2-2; possibly TRBD2 for D (5 bases). The V gene's germline CDR1 is MDHEN and CDR2 SYDVKM. Trimming stripped 5 bases from V and 6 bases from J, with 13 bases between. The CDR3 sequence is 14 residues long. CDR3 nucleotides: TGTGCCAGCAGTATGGGCATACTAGCCGGGGAGCTGTTTTTT. Its translation: CASSMGILAGELFF.

The chain is built from TRBV9 and TRBJ2-5; D unresolved. The V end lost 4 bases, the J end lost 5 bases, and 12 bases lay between the germline ends. Per germline, CDR1 SGDLS and CDR2 YYNGEE. The CDR3 contains 13 residues. In nucleotides, the CDR3 is TGTGCCAGCAGCCCGCCGGTGATGGAGACCCAGTACTTC. The encoded protein is CASSPPVMETQYF. The complete variable domain, with remaining parts taken from reference TRBV9 and TRBJ2-5, reads DSGVTQTPKHLITATGQRVTLRCSPRSGDLSVYWYQQSLDQGLQFLIQYYNGEERAKGNILERFSAQQFPDLHSELNLSSLELGDSALYFCASSPPVMETQYFGPGTRLLVL.

V usage is TRBV11-3 and J usage is TRBJ1-1, with D tentatively TRBD1 (6 bases). The CDR3 contains 16 residues. CDR1 is SGHNT and CDR2 is YENEEA in the germline V gene. V was clipped by 1 base and J by 4 bases, with 16 bases between them. The chain's CDR3 is CASSLGGRGSGTEAFF. In nucleotides, the CDR3 is TGTGCCAGCAGCTTAGGGGGAAGGGGGAGTGGCACTGAAGCTTTCTTT.

The chain joins TRBV28 to TRBJ1-5, with 9 bases aligning to TRBD1. Unmatched junction bases numbered 13, after V lost 3 bases and J lost 7 bases. CDR1 MDHEN and CDR2 SYDVKM come from the germline V gene. The CDR3 is made up of 17 amino acids. The CDR3 loop is CASSLLPGQGIGQPQHF. As DNA, the CDR3 is TGTGCCAGCAGTTTGCTTCCGGGACAGGGAATAGGCCAGCCCCAGCATTTT.

The chain couples TRBV7-3 to TRBJ1-1, with D maybe TRBD1 (5 bases). The germline gives CDR1 SGHTA, CDR2 FQGTGA. The CDR3 extends over 13 amino acids. V was cut by 6 bases and J by 0 bases, with 8 bases left in between. The DNA of the CDR3 is TGTGCCAGCAGGGGGGACTTGAACACTGAAGCTTTCTTT. This codes for CASRGDLNTEAFF.

The rearrangement links TRBV25-1 to TRBJ2-2; the D gene is possibly TRBD1 (5 bases). CDR3 length: 14 residues. The germline CDR1 and CDR2 sequences are MGHDK and SYGVNS. Deletions cut 1 base from V and 3 bases from J, with 6 bases between. Here the CDR3 DNA reads TGTGCCAGCAGTGAATCCAGGGACACCGGGGAGCTGTTTTTT. It yields the protein CASSESRDTGELFF.

The chain links TRBV9 to TRBJ2-1, with D perhaps being TRBD1 or TRBD2 (5 bases each). The CDR3 has 15 residues. Trimming removed 0 bases from V and 8 bases from J, with 15 bases in between. From germline, CDR1 is SGDLS and CDR2 YYNGEE. The CDR3 sequence: CASSVAGREFDEQFF. DNA for the CDR3: TGTGCCAGCAGCGTAGCCGGCAGGGAGTTCGATGAGCAGTTCTTC.

The CDR3 region is CASTGEGYNEQFF. CDR3 nucleotide sequence: TGTGCCAGCACGGGGGAGGGCTACAATGAGCAGTTCTTC. This chain links TRBV28 with TRBJ2-1; 7 bases align to TRBD2. Trimming cost V 7 bases and J 3 bases; bases outside gene matches: 3. The CDR3 consists of 13 residues. Germline V lookup: CDR1 MDHEN, CDR2 SYDVKM.

The chain is built from TRBV10-3 and TRBJ2-3; D is perhaps TRBD2 (5 bases). V gave up 8 bases and J gave up 2 bases, with 11 bases separating them. Germline CDR1 ENHRY, CDR2 SYGVKD. The CDR3 has 13 residues. The CDR3 DNA sequence: TGTGCCATCGTAGGGAGACCCACAGATACGCAGTATTTT. Its protein product is CAIVGRPTDTQYF.

This rearrangement joins TRBV15 to TRBJ1-4; D is perhaps TRBD1 (6 bases). V was cut by 8 bases and J by 8 bases, with 18 bases left in between. The germline gives CDR1 LNHNV, CDR2 YYDKDF (reference sequence). The CDR3 is 14 amino acids. The CDR3 DNA reads TGTGCCACCGGCGTGGGGGGGCTTCGGGAAAAACTGTTTTTT. Translating it yields CATGVGGLREKLFF.

V and J are TRBV7-3 and TRBJ2-7; 12 positions agree with TRBD2. J was trimmed by 2 bases and V by 1 base; bases with no gene match: 12. Germline V gene lookup returns CDR1 SGHTA and CDR2 FQGTGA. This CDR3 is built from 19 residues. As DNA, the CDR3 is TGTGCCAGCAGCTTAAAGGGGCAGGGGACTAGCGGGTTCCCCTACGAGCAGTACTTC. Translation: CASSLKGQGTSGFPYEQYF.

The chain combines TRBV7-2 with TRBJ1-1; no clear D gene. Trimming pared 5 bases from V and 0 bases from J, leaving 16 bases between. CDR1 is SGHTA, CDR2 FQGNSA, per germline. This CDR3 has 16 residues. CDR3 sequence reads: CASSPLYSNLNTEAFF. The CDR3 bases are TGTGCCAGCAGCCCCCTCTATAGTAACCTGAACACTGAAGCTTTCTTT.

This clone was detected only a few times. The identical CDR3 is also encoded by other nucleotide sequences in the sample. This sequence joins TRBV28 and TRBJ2-1; TRBD1 matches 10 bases. The CDR3 runs 14 residues. Germline V gene lookup returns CDR1 MDHEN and CDR2 SYDVKM. The ends lost 4 bases at V and 6 bases at J; junction bases unmatched: 3. The CDR3 DNA follows: TGTGCCAGCAGTTCGGGACAGGGGCGCAATGAGCAGTTCTTC. It translates to CASSSGQGRNEQFF.

The chain combines TRBV5-1 with TRBJ2-1; D is perhaps TRBD1 (6 bases). Germline V gene lookup returns CDR1 SGHRS and CDR2 YFSETQ. Trimming pared 3 bases from V and 1 base from J, leaving 17 bases between. This CDR3 contains 17 residues. CDR3 sequence: CASSSYPATGSYNEQFF. CDR3 sequence (DNA): TGCGCCAGCAGCTCCTACCCGGCGACAGGATCCTACAATGAGCAGTTCTTC.

The DNA for the CDR3 is TGTGCCAGCAGCCAAACCAATTCACCCCTCCACTTT. Amino acid sequence: CASSQTNSPLHF. This chain connects TRBV6-5 to TRBJ1-6, with D unresolved. Germline values: CDR1 MNHEY, CDR2 SVGAGI. Trimming left V 6 bases short and J 7 bases short, with 7 bases between. This CDR3 has 12 amino acids.

This chain joins TRBV7-6 and TRBJ2-1; 11 positions agree with TRBD1. CDR1 and CDR2 from the germline V gene are SGHVS and FNYEAQ. J gave up 4 bases and V 4 bases, and 18 bases lay outside the gene matches. This CDR3 contains 20 residues. DNA of the CDR3: TGTGCCAGCAGCTCCCCCCCCGGACAGGGGGCGTCGGTTGGGTACAATGAGCAGTTCTTC. As protein: CASSSPPGQGASVGYNEQFF. The variable domain in full, with the rest retrieved from reference TRBV7-6 and TRBJ2-1, is GAGVSQSPRYKVTKRGQDVALRCDPISGHVSLYWYRQALGQGPEFLTYFNYEAQQDKSGLPNDRFSAERPEGSISTLTIQRTEQRDSAMYRCASSSPPGQGASVGYNEQFFGPGTRLTVL.

The rearrangement uses TRBV5-6 and TRBJ1-1; possibly TRBD1 for D (6 bases). The V end was cut by 1 base, the J end by 4 bases, with 11 bases between. The V gene's germline CDR1 is SGHDT and CDR2 YYEEEE. The CDR3 length is 14 residues. CDR3 coding DNA: TGTGCCAGCAGCTTGTTGAACAGGGCCACTGAAGCTTTCTTT. Protein: CASSLLNRATEAFF.

The chain combines TRBV11-2 with TRBJ1-5; no reliable D call. The CDR3 has 15 residues. V was cut by 1 base and J by 0 bases, with 7 bases left in between. Per germline, CDR1 SGHAT and CDR2 FQNNGV. CDR3 sequence: CASSLAGYSNQPQHF. The CDR3 nucleotides read TGTGCCAGCAGCTTAGCGGGCTATAGCAATCAGCCCCAGCATTTT.